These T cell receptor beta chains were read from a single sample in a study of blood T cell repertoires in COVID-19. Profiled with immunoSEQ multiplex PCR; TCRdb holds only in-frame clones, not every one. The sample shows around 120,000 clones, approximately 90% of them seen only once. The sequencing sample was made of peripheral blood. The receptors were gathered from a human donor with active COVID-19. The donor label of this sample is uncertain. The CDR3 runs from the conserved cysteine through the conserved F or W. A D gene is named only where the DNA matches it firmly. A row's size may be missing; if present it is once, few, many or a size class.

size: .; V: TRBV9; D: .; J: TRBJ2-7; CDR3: CASSVEGEYYEQYF; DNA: TGTGCCAGCAGCGTGGAAGGGGAATACTACGAGCAGTACTTC
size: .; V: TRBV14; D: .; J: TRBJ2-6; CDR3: CASSHFRGNSGANVLTF; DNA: TGTGCCAGCAGCCATTTCAGGGGTAACTCTGGGGCCAACGTCCTGACTTTC
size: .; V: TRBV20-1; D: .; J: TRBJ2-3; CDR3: CSASLRGISTDTQYF; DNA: TGCAGTGCTAGTCTACGGGGGATAAGCACAGATACGCAGTATTTT
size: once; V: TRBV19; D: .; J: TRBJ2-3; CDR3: CASSIGVERTDTQYF; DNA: TGTGCCAGTAGTATCGGGGTTGAACGCACAGATACGCAGTATTTT
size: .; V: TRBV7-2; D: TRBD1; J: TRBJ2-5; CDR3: CASSLAQGAPQETQYF; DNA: TGTGCCAGCAGCTTAGCTCAGGGGGCTCCACAAGAGACCCAGTACTTC
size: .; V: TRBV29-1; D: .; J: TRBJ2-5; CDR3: CSVVKGEETQYF; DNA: TGCAGCGTTGTTAAGGGGGAAGAGACCCAGTACTTC
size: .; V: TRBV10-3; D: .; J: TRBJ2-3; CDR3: CAINGGGTTDTQYF; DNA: TGTGCCATCAATGGAGGGGGCACCACAGATACGCAGTATTTT
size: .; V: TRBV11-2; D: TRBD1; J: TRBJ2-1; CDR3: CASRDSSYNEQFF; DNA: TGTGCCAGCCGGGACAGCTCCTACAATGAGCAGTTCTTC
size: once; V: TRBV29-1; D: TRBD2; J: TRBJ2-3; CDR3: CSVEGTKSTDTQYF; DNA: TGCAGCGTTGAGGGGACTAAGAGCACAGATACGCAGTATTTT
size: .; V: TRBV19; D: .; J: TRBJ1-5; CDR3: CASSIIRTVSNQPQHF; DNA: TGTGCCAGTAGTATAATTCGGACAGTGAGCAATCAGCCCCAGCATTTT
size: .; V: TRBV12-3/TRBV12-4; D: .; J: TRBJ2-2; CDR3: CASGGNTGELFF; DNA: TGTGCCAGCGGAGGGAACACCGGGGAGCTGTTTTTT
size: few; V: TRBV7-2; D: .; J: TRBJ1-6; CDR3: CASSFERVDSPLHF; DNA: TGTGCCAGCAGCTTTGAGAGGGTGGATTCACCCCTCCACTTT
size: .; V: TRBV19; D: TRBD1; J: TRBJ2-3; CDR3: CASSPGQGYTDTQYF; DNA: TGTGCCAGCAGTCCGGGACAGGGGTACACAGATACGCAGTATTTT
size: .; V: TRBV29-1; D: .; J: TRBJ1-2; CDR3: CSVEVGGNNYGYTF; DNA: TGCAGCGTTGAAGTTGGTGGCAATAACTATGGCTACACCTTC
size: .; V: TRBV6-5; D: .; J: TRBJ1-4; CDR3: CASSRTDEKLFF; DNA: TGTGCCAGCAGTCGGACAGATGAAAAACTGTTTTTT
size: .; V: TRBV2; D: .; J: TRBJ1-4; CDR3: CASRDGTYEKLFF; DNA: TGTGCCAGCAGGGACGGGACTTATGAAAAACTGTTTTTT
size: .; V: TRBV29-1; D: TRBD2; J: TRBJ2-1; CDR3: CSVIRAGGSMNNEQFF; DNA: TGCAGCGTTATAAGAGCGGGGGGATCGATGAACAATGAGCAGTTCTTC
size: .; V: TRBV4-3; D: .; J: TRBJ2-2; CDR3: CASSQVRAGELFF; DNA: TGCGCCAGCAGCCAAGTGAGGGCCGGGGAGCTGTTTTTT
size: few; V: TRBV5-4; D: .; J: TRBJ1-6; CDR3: CASSQEAPNSPLHF; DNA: TGTGCCAGCAGCCAGGAGGCACCAAATTCACCCCTCCACTTT
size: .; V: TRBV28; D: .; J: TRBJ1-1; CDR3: CASSQQQGIGTEAFF; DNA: TGTGCCAGCAGCCAACAACAGGGAATCGGTACTGAAGCTTTCTTT
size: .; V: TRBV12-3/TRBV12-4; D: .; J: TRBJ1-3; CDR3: CASTSSGNTIYF; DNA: TGTGCCAGCACCAGCTCTGGAAACACCATATATTTT
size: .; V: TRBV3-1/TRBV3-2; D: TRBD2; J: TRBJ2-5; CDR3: CASSQVERGVSQETQYF; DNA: TGTGCCAGCAGCCAAGTCGAGCGGGGGGTTTCCCAAGAGACCCAGTACTTC
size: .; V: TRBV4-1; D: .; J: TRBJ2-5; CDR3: CASSMGPSGETQYF; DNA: TGCGCCAGCAGCATGGGGCCCTCAGGGGAGACCCAGTACTTC
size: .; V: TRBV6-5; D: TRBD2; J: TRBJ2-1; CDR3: CASSPSGGPRSEQFF; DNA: TGTGCCAGCAGTCCCAGCGGGGGGCCGAGGAGTGAGCAGTTCTTC
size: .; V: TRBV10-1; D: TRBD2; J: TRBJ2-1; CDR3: CASSEVAGGSYNEQFF; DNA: TGCGCCAGCAGTGAAGTAGCGGGGGGCTCCTACAATGAGCAGTTCTTC
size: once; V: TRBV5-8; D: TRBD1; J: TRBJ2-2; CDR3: CASSRLTGPSTGELFF; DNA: TGTGCCAGCAGCAGACTGACAGGGCCCTCCACCGGGGAGCTGTTTTTT
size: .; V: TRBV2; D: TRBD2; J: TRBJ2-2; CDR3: CASRGTSGPNTGELFF; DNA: TGTGCCAGCAGGGGGACTAGCGGCCCGAACACCGGGGAGCTGTTTTTT
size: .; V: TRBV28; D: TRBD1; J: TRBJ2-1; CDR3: CASSDPGQGAGNEQFF; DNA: TGTGCCAGCAGCGATCCGGGACAGGGGGCAGGCAATGAGCAGTTCTTC
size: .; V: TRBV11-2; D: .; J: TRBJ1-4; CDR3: CASSLVNEKLFF; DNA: TGTGCCAGCAGCTTAGTAAATGAAAAACTGTTTTTT
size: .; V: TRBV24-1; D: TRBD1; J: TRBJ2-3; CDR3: CATSDLNRGNTQYF; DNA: TGTGCCACCAGTGACCTTAACAGGGGGAATACGCAGTATTTT
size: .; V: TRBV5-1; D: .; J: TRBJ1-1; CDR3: CASSLDLTGMNTEAFF; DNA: TGCGCCAGCAGCTTGGATCTGACAGGCATGAACACTGAAGCTTTCTTT
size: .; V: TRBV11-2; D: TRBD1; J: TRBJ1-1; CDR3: CASSPGQGRTEAFF; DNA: TGTGCCAGCAGCCCCGGACAGGGGAGAACTGAAGCTTTCTTT
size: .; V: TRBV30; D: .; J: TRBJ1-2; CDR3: CAWTTVARYGYTF; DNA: TGTGCCTGGACGACAGTGGCCAGGTATGGCTACACCTTC
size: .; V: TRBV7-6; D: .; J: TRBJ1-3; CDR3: CASSLRGENSGNTIYF; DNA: TGTGCCAGCAGCTTACGCGGCGAGAACTCTGGAAACACCATATATTTT
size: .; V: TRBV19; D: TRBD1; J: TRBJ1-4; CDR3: CASSTGTGVLEKLFF; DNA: TGTGCCAGTAGTACCGGGACAGGGGTTTTGGAAAAACTGTTTTTT
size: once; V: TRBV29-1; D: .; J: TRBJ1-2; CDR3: CSVPQGLGYTF; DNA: TGCAGCGTGCCGCAGGGCCTTGGCTACACCTTC
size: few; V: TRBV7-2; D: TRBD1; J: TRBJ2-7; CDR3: CASARQRDRSYEQYF; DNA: TGTGCCAGCGCAAGACAAAGGGACAGGTCCTACGAGCAGTACTTC
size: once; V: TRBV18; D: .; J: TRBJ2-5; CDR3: CASSPNTGQETQYF; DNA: TGTGCCAGCTCACCAAACACAGGGCAGGAGACCCAGTACTTC
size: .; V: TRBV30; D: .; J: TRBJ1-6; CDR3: CAWSVTFSYNSPLHF; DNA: TGTGCCTGGAGTGTAACTTTCTCCTATAATTCACCCCTCCACTTT
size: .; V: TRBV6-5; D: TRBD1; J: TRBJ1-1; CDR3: CASTRTGNTEAFF; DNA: TGTGCCAGCACTAGGACAGGGAACACTGAAGCTTTCTTT
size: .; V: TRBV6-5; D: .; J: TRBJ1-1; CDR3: CAASAGNTEAFF; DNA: TGTGCCGCCTCGGCAGGGAACACTGAAGCTTTCTTT
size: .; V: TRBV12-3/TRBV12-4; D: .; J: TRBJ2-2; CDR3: CASRTRSGELFF; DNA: TGTGCCAGCAGGACTAGATCCGGGGAGCTGTTTTTT